Listed below are T cell receptor beta chains from one sample, sequenced in a study of shared clonotypes between healthy human individuals. TCRdb's copy holds only in-frame clones and misses some; the assay was immunoSEQ multiplex PCR. In the table there are around 720,000 clones, 60% to 75% of which are singletons. The sample comprised memory CD4+ T cells sorted from blood. The source of these receptors is a woman in her 30s in good health. Each CDR3 is given with its conserved first and last residue. A D gene is named only where the DNA matches it firmly. The listing skips clone size in some rows; elsewhere it reads once, few, many or a size class.

len	v_gene	abundance	j_gene	d_gene	CDR3aa	CDR3nt
16	TRBV4-1	-	TRBJ2-1	-	CASSPGRGRSYNEQFF	TGCGCCAGCAGCCCAGGAAGGGGTAGGTCCTACAATGAGCAGTTCTTC
14	TRBV6-1	-	TRBJ2-1	TRBD2	CASSGTLLAGRQFF	TGTGCCAGCAGTGGAACACTGCTAGCGGGAAGACAGTTCTTC
15	TRBV30	-	TRBJ2-3	-	CAWEAAGVRGYTQYF	TGTGCCTGGGAAGCTGCAGGGGTTCGGGGCTATACGCAGTATTTT
13	TRBV28	once	TRBJ1-1	-	CASIYPGTTEAFF	TGTGCCAGTATATATCCCGGGACCACTGAAGCTTTCTTT
15	TRBV6-1	-	TRBJ1-4	-	CASSEGAGTNEKLFF	TGTGCCAGCAGTGAAGGGGCAGGTACTAATGAAAAACTGTTTTTT
14	TRBV28	-	TRBJ1-4	-	CASGPVATNEKLFF	TGTGCCAGCGGACCAGTTGCAACTAATGAAAAACTGTTTTTT
19	TRBV4-1	-	TRBJ2-2	-	CASSRIRDRVRGETGELFF	TGCGCCAGCAGCCGAATCCGGGACAGGGTGCGGGGGGAAACCGGGGAGCTGTTTTTT
14	TRBV5-1	-	TRBJ2-5	-	CASSLTGLGETQYF	TGCGCCAGCAGCTTGACAGGATTAGGAGAGACCCAGTACTTC
15	TRBV5-6	-	TRBJ1-4	-	CASSLGTATNEKLFF	TGTGCCAGCAGCTTGGGAACAGCAACTAATGAAAAACTGTTTTTT
13	TRBV2	-	TRBJ2-2	-	CASSFEGVGELFF	TGTGCCAGCAGTTTTGAGGGCGTGGGGGAGCTGTTTTTT
15	TRBV28	once	TRBJ1-2	TRBD1	CATQGEGRGNFGYTF	TGTGCCACCCAAGGGGAAGGCAGGGGGAATTTTGGCTACACCTTC
16	TRBV4-1	-	TRBJ1-2	-	CASSQGRAGGWVGYTF	TGCGCCAGCAGCCAAGGACGAGCGGGGGGTTGGGTTGGCTACACCTTC
15	TRBV14	-	TRBJ2-3	-	CASSQNPHPTDTQYF	TGTGCCAGCAGCCAAAATCCACACCCCACAGATACGCAGTATTTT
14	TRBV6-5	-	TRBJ1-3	-	CASLDAFAGNTIYF	TGTGCCAGCCTCGACGCCTTTGCTGGAAACACCATATATTTT
14	TRBV27	-	TRBJ2-7	-	CASSAAGRRGEQYF	TGTGCCAGCAGTGCCGCAGGGCGAAGGGGCGAGCAGTACTTC
14	TRBV7-9	-	TRBJ1-1	TRBD1	CASSLVQGATEAFF	TGTGCCAGCAGCTTAGTCCAGGGGGCAACTGAAGCTTTCTTT
14	TRBV2	-	TRBJ2-2	TRBD2	CASSPGTSYGELFF	TGTGCCAGCAGCCCAGGGACTAGTTACGGGGAGCTGTTTTTT
13	TRBV5-4	-	TRBJ2-7	TRBD2	CASSLVAGGPLGF	TGTGCCAGCAGCTTGGTGGCGGGAGGGCCCCTGGGCTTC
13	TRBV29-1	-	TRBJ2-1	TRBD2	CSVLAGVDNEQFF	TGCAGCGTTCTAGCGGGAGTCGACAATGAGCAGTTCTTC
17	TRBV7-8	once	TRBJ2-2	-	CASSPRTMGANTGELFF	TGTGCCAGCAGCCCACGGACCATGGGGGCGAACACCGGGGAGCTGTTTTTT
14	TRBV7-2	-	TRBJ2-2	-	CASSLEDGNGELFF	TGTGCCAGCAGCTTAGAGGACGGGAACGGGGAGCTGTTTTTT
14	TRBV5-1	-	TRBJ2-7	-	CASTPGAGTYEQYF	TGCGCCAGCACTCCCGGGGCGGGAACCTACGAGCAGTACTTC
14	TRBV5-1	-	TRBJ2-5	-	CASSEQGRGETQYF	TGCGCCAGCAGCGAACAGGGTAGAGGAGAGACCCAGTACTTC
14	TRBV6-6	-	TRBJ1-2	TRBD1	CASSTGTGKNGYTF	TGTGCCAGCAGTACTGGGACAGGGAAGAATGGCTACACCTTC
16	TRBV7-2	-	TRBJ2-1	TRBD2	CASSSQAGVSYNEQFF	TGTGCCAGCAGCTCCCAAGCGGGAGTGTCCTACAATGAGCAGTTCTTC
19	TRBV28	-	TRBJ2-3	TRBD2	CASSFGLAGQLSSTDTQYF	TGTGCCAGCAGTTTTGGACTAGCGGGTCAACTTTCTAGCACAGATACGCAGTATTTT
11	TRBV6-5	-	TRBJ2-4	-	CASRTADIQYF	TGTGCCAGCAGGACGGCGGACATTCAGTACTTC
13	TRBV28	-	TRBJ1-2	-	CASSRDGARGYTF	TGTGCCAGCAGTCGGGATGGGGCGCGAGGCTACACCTTC
12	TRBV6-1	-	TRBJ1-3	-	CATSSSGNTIYF	TGTGCCACCAGTAGCTCTGGAAACACCATATATTTT
10	TRBV20-1	-	TRBJ2-1	-	CRRWEHRRFF	TGCAGACGGTGGGAACACAGGCGGTTCTTC
13	TRBV2	-	TRBJ1-1	-	CASSGPRDGEAFF	TGTGCCAGCAGTGGACCTCGGGACGGTGAAGCTTTCTTT
13	TRBV11-2	many	TRBJ1-1	TRBD1	CASSPGGNTEAFF	TGTGCCAGCAGCCCAGGGGGGAACACTGAAGCTTTCTTT
16	TRBV7-9	-	TRBJ1-4	TRBD1	CASSVDRVWVSEKLFF	TGTGCCAGCAGCGTCGACAGGGTATGGGTTAGTGAAAAACTGTTTTTT
14	TRBV7-7	-	TRBJ2-5	TRBD2	CASSPSGVQETQYF	TGTGCCAGCAGCCCTAGCGGGGTCCAAGAGACCCAGTACTTC
13	TRBV14	-	TRBJ2-3	-	CASSQVTGIGQYF	TGTGCCAGCAGCCAAGTGACCGGGATAGGGCAGTATTTT